Sequencing of this TCR beta chain was carried out in a study of blood T cell repertoires in COVID-19. Germline CDR1 is MNHEY and CDR2 is SMNVEV (reference sequence). Trimming cost V 2 bases and J 1 base; bases outside gene matches: 9. The CDR3 loop spans 17 amino acids. Profiled with immunoSEQ multiplex PCR; TCRdb holds only in-frame clones, not every one. The repertoire holds about 300,000 clones, with about 85% as singletons. This clone was observed once. Sequenced sample: PBMCs or T cells enriched from blood (not recorded which). The sequence was obtained from a woman in her thirties who had recovered from COVID-19. This rearrangement joins TRBV27 to TRBJ1-2; TRBD1 matches at 8 bases. The CDR3 is CASSLQGAGPFNYGYTF. The CDR3 DNA follows: TGTGCCAGCAGTTTACAGGGGGCAGGACCCTTTAACTATGGCTACACCTTC.